The 18 T cell receptor beta chains below come from one sample, sequenced in a study of T-cell memory formation after mild COVID-19. Via MiXCR, TCRdb re-called the 5' RACE reads, giving one row per CDR3 protein. The table has around 300,000 distinct CDR3 sequences, under 20% seen once; the top ten hold about 21%. Sample: PBMCs or a T cell subset sorted from them (not recorded which). The receptor set was obtained from a man aged 18 to 30 who had mild COVID-19 (a few samples of this study predate the infection). Cell type and time point are not known.

This clonotype occurred a few times. The V gene is TRBV4-1, the J gene TRBJ2-1, with D perhaps TRBD1 or TRBD2 (5 bases each). V was trimmed by 3 bases and J by 5 bases, leaving 11 bases between them. This CDR3 comprises 14 residues. The germline V gene encodes CDR1 MGHRA and CDR2 YSYEKL. CDR3 protein: CASSHPGRNNEQFF. The CDR3 coding sequence is TGCGCCAGCAGCCACCCGGGACGAAACAATGAGCAGTTCTTC.

Ten or more counts support this clonotype. A much larger clonotype is one base distant, so this may be a read error. CDR3 sequence reads: CASSLAVGTDTQYF. The CDR3 bases are TGTGCCAGCAGCTTAGCGGTGGGGACAGATACGCAGTATTTT. The V and J genes are TRBV7-6 and TRBJ2-3; D unresolved. The germline V gene encodes CDR1 SGHVS and CDR2 FNYEAQ. The CDR3 totals 14 residues. The V gene lost 0 bases and the J gene lost 3 bases, with 7 bases spanning the gap.

V usage is TRBV5-1 and J usage is TRBJ1-2; D gene unclear. The V gene's germline CDR1 is SGHRS and CDR2 YFSETQ. The CDR3 has 15 amino acids. V was clipped by 0 bases and J by 2 bases, with 11 bases between them. The CDR3 sequence: CASSLGGSGNYGYTF. The CDR3 region has the DNA TGCGCCAGCAGCTTGGGAGGGTCCGGGAACTATGGCTACACCTTC. Looking up the rest from reference TRBV5-1 and TRBJ1-2 gives the full variable domain: KAGVTQTPRYLIKTRGQQVTLSCSPISGHRSVSWYQQTPGQGLQFLFEYFSETQRNKGNFPGRFSGRQFSNSRSEMNVSTLELGDSALYLCASSLGGSGNYGYTFGSGTRLTVV.

This clonotype was recorded a few times. The rearrangement joins TRBV7-9 to TRBJ2-3, with 7 bases matching TRBD2. The trim removed 3 bases at V and 4 bases at J, leaving 4 bases unmatched. Germline V gene data show CDR1 as SEHNR and CDR2 as FQNEAQ (reference sequence). CDR3 length equals 14 residues. CDR3 DNA sequence: TGTGCCAGCAGCTTGTCGCGGGGGTCAGATACGCAGTATTTT. Amino acids: CASSLSRGSDTQYF.

V gene TRBV9 combines with J gene TRBJ1-2, with no clear D. The CDR3 sequence is 14 residues long. V was clipped by 0 bases and J by 7 bases, with 13 bases between them. Germline V lookup: CDR1 SGDLS, CDR2 YYNGEE. The CDR3 nucleotides read TGTGCCAGCAGCGTAGCCGGACCTGGGAGTGGCTACACCTTC. Translation gives CASSVAGPGSGYTF.

This clonotype was detected a few times. The rearrangement joins TRBV24-1 to TRBJ2-1; D may be TRBD2 (7 bases). The length of the CDR3 is 16 residues. Germline V CDR1 and CDR2: KGHDR, SFDVKD. V dropped 1 base and J dropped 2 bases, with 11 bases sitting between them. CDR3 coding DNA: TGTGCCACCAGTGATTTTGGGGGGGCCGCCTACAATGAGCAGTTCTTC. It specifies CATSDFGGAAYNEQFF.

This clonotype was recorded many times. The rearrangement uses TRBV6-5 and TRBJ2-1, with 8 bases lining up with TRBD2. Losses at the gene ends were 3 bases for V and 9 bases for J; bases not matched to a gene: 7. Germline V gene data show CDR1 as MNHEY and CDR2 as SVGAGI. The CDR3 length is 14 residues. The CDR3 region has the DNA TGTGCCAGCAGTTATGGGCGGGGGGCCGCTGAGCAGTTCTTC. This gives the protein CASSYGRGAAEQFF.

This clonotype occurred a few times. This chain joins TRBV6-5 and TRBJ2-3; 8 bases are a match to TRBD2. V shed 2 bases, J shed 6 bases, and the junction held 13 bases outside the gene matches. The CDR3 totals 17 residues. CDR1 MNHEY and CDR2 SVGAGI come from the germline V gene. CDR3 bases: TGTGCCAGCAGTTACAACCCTATAGCGGGGTCCTCCGATACGCAGTATTTT. This translates into CASSYNPIAGSSDTQYF.

The chain has TRBV7-8 and TRBJ1-1, with D maybe TRBD1 (5 bases). Germline CDR1 reads SGHVS; CDR2 reads FQNEAQ. Trimming shortened V by 8 bases and J by 1 base, and 11 bases separated the two germline ends. This CDR3 region has 13 residues. CDR3 sequence (DNA): TGTGCCAGCGGCCAGGGACCGAACACTGAAGCTTTCTTT. It is translated as CASGQGPNTEAFF.

This chain links TRBV10-3 with TRBJ1-5; the D gene is possibly TRBD1 (6 bases). Trimming removed 10 bases from V and 0 bases from J, with 13 bases in between. The CDR3 extends over 14 amino acids. CDR1 is ENHRY, CDR2 SYGVKD, per germline. The CDR3 protein is CATRTVSSNQPQHF. The CDR3 DNA sequence: TGTGCCACAAGGACAGTTTCTAGCAATCAGCCCCAGCATTTT.

Concerning this clonotype itself: Mismatch with germline at one junction end may stem from a read error. The chain links TRBV14 to TRBJ1-2; possible D gene TRBD1, 6 bases. Germline CDR1 SGHDN, CDR2 FVKESK. The CDR3 extends over 11 amino acids. Written as DNA, the CDR3 is TGTGCCAGCAGCCAAGGCTTAGGGACAAACTTC. It translates to CASSQGLGTNF. The whole variable domain, filled in from reference TRBV14 and TRBJ1-2, reads EAGVTQFPSHSVIEKGQTVTLRCDPISGHDNLYWYRRVMGKEIKFLLHFVKESKQDESGMPNNRFLAERTGGTYSTLKVQPAELEDSGVYFCASSQGLGTNFGSGTRLTVV.

This clonotype was observed a handful of times. The rearrangement uses TRBV11-2 and TRBJ2-2; TRBD2 matches at 10 bases. The germline V gene encodes CDR1 SGHAT and CDR2 FQNNGV. The CDR3 sequence is 15 residues long. With V trimmed by 4 bases and J by 4 bases, 3 bases remained unmatched. The CDR3 region is CASSYGLAATGELFF. In nucleotides, the CDR3 is TGTGCCAGCAGCTACGGACTAGCGGCCACCGGGGAGCTGTTTTTT.

The chain has TRBV12-3 or TRBV12-4 and TRBJ2-2; D could derive from TRBD1 or TRBD2 (5 bases each). V lost 8 bases and J 1 base, leaving 8 bases between the germline ends. This CDR3 contains 13 residues. CDR3 in amino acids: CASGTVNTGELFF. Written as DNA, the CDR3 is TGTGCCAGCGGGACGGTGAACACCGGGGAGCTGTTTTTT.

The rearrangement joins TRBV4-3 to TRBJ2-3; TRBD2 matches 8 bases. J was trimmed by 2 bases and V by 0 bases; bases with no gene match: 4. Germline values: CDR1 LGHNA, CDR2 YSLEER. The CDR3 contains 16 residues. The CDR3 protein is CASSQDTAGATDTQYF. The CDR3 DNA sequence: TGCGCCAGCAGCCAAGATACAGCGGGGGCCACAGATACGCAGTATTTT.

There are many counts of this clonotype. J is TRBJ1-1 and V is TRBV18; D unresolved. CDR1 and CDR2 from the germline V gene are KGHSH and LQKENI. Trimming took off 5 bases at V and 4 bases at J, with 14 bases between the two ends. CDR3 size: 14 residues. The CDR3 spells CASSGLEGGTEAFF. In DNA form, the CDR3 reads TGTGCCAGCTCAGGCCTTGAGGGAGGCACTGAAGCTTTCTTT.

The J gene is TRBJ2-6, the V gene TRBV20-1; D unclear. Germline V gene lookup returns CDR1 DFQATT and CDR2 SNEGSKA (reference sequence). The CDR3 contains 15 residues. Between the trimmed V and J ends, which lost 2 bases and 0 bases, there was a span of 8 bases. CDR3 sequence (DNA): TGCAGTGCTAGATTGCTGAGCTCTGGGGCCAACGTCCTGACTTTC. The encoded protein is CSARLLSSGANVLTF.

The chain combines TRBV3-1 with TRBJ1-1; D call uncertain. Trimming removed 4 bases from V and 6 bases from J, with 24 bases in between. This CDR3 is built from 17 residues. Per the germline V gene, CDR1 is LGHDT and CDR2 is YNNKEL (reference sequence). CDR3 protein: CASSPFWTRAGGAEAFF. The CDR3, as DNA: TGTGCCAGCAGCCCTTTTTGGACCCGGGCAGGCGGGGCTGAAGCTTTCTTT.

The chain couples TRBV29-1 to TRBJ2-1, with D perhaps matching TRBD2 (5 bases). The CDR3 has 10 residues. Germline V gene lookup returns CDR1 SQVTM and CDR2 ANQGSEA. V was cut by 0 bases and J by 12 bases, with 6 bases left in between. DNA for the CDR3: TGCAGCGTTGAAGATCGGGGGCAGTTCTTC. This gives the protein CSVEDRGQFF.